A selection of T cell receptor beta chains follows, all from one sample in a study of lymphopenia after photon versus proton radiotherapy. The method was immunoSEQ multiplex PCR; TCRdb's version includes in-frame clones alone and lacks a portion of them. Of 75,000 to 90,000 clones listed, around 80% are singletons. The material was peripheral blood, obtained from a patient treated with proton-based radiotherapy. The source of these receptors is a man in his 60s with pancreatic cancer. CDR3s include the opening cysteine and the closing phenylalanine or tryptophan. The D gene is left open where the match is weak. Clone sizes are given selectively: once, few, many, or a class where the clone is expanded.

CDR3 protein: CASSALWGESSSYEQYF
CDR3 DNA: TGCGCCAGCAGTGCCCTTTGGGGGGAATCGTCTTCCTACGAGCAGTACTTC
V gene: TRBV10-2
clone size: .
J gene: TRBJ2-7
D gene: .

CDR3 protein: CASSQSGLHSYEQYF
CDR3 DNA: TGCGCCAGCAGCCAAAGCGGACTCCATTCCTACGAGCAGTACTTC
V gene: TRBV5-1
clone size: .
J gene: TRBJ2-7
D gene: .

CDR3 protein: CASSVGGTGEAFF
CDR3 DNA: TGTGCCAGCAGCGTAGGGGGGACAGGTGAAGCTTTCTTT
V gene: TRBV9
clone size: few
J gene: TRBJ1-1
D gene: TRBD1

CDR3 protein: CASRDGASWQYF
CDR3 DNA: TGTGCCAGCAGAGACGGGGCCAGTTGGCAGTACTTC
V gene: TRBV6-5
clone size: .
J gene: TRBJ2-7
D gene: .

CDR3 protein: CASGGGLQPQHF
CDR3 DNA: TGTGCCAGTGGGGGGGGTCTTCAGCCCCAGCATTTT
V gene: TRBV28
clone size: .
J gene: TRBJ1-5
D gene: .

CDR3 protein: CASSLSITGGEAFF
CDR3 DNA: TGTGCCAGCAGTTTAAGCATCACAGGGGGAGAAGCTTTCTTT
V gene: TRBV27
clone size: .
J gene: TRBJ1-1
D gene: TRBD1

CDR3 protein: CASTGKNYEQYF
CDR3 DNA: TGTGCCAGCACTGGTAAAAACTACGAGCAGTACTTC
V gene: TRBV6-1
clone size: .
J gene: TRBJ2-7
D gene: .

CDR3 protein: CAIKSRSQGAGNQPQHF
CDR3 DNA: TGCGCCATCAAGTCAAGGTCTCAGGGGGCTGGCAATCAGCCCCAGCATTTT
V gene: TRBV23-1
clone size: .
J gene: TRBJ1-5
D gene: TRBD1

CDR3 protein: CASSLLAGVDHYEQYF
CDR3 DNA: TGTGCCAGCAGCCTTCTAGCGGGAGTTGATCACTACGAGCAGTACTTC
V gene: TRBV7-9
clone size: .
J gene: TRBJ2-7
D gene: TRBD2

CDR3 protein: CASSLELGALLWGYTF
CDR3 DNA: TGTGCCAGCAGCTTAGAGTTGGGGGCACTTCTTTGGGGCTACACCTTC
V gene: TRBV7-9
clone size: .
J gene: TRBJ1-2
D gene: .

CDR3 protein: CASRGQGSSYEQYF
CDR3 DNA: TGTGCCAGCAGAGGACAGGGAAGCTCCTACGAGCAGTACTTC
V gene: TRBV28
clone size: .
J gene: TRBJ2-7
D gene: TRBD1

CDR3 protein: CASSPSGAGSGNTEAFF
CDR3 DNA: TGTGCCAGCAGCCCCTCGGGGGCCGGCTCAGGGAACACTGAAGCTTTCTTT
V gene: TRBV28
clone size: .
J gene: TRBJ1-1
D gene: .

CDR3 protein: CASSLKGVGAGELFF
CDR3 DNA: TGTGCCAGCAGTTTAAAGGGGGTAGGGGCCGGGGAGCTGTTTTTT
V gene: TRBV27
clone size: .
J gene: TRBJ2-2
D gene: .

CDR3 protein: CASSSTRQSEAFF
CDR3 DNA: TGTGCCAGCAGTTCGACAAGACAGTCTGAAGCTTTCTTT
V gene: TRBV27
clone size: .
J gene: TRBJ1-1
D gene: .

CDR3 protein: CASSLFLTGNTEAFF
CDR3 DNA: TGCGCCAGCAGCTTGTTCCTGACAGGGAACACTGAAGCTTTCTTT
V gene: TRBV5-1
clone size: .
J gene: TRBJ1-1
D gene: .

CDR3 protein: CASRLASGRGEQFF
CDR3 DNA: TGTGCAAGTCGCTTAGCTAGCGGGAGGGGTGAGCAGTTCTTC
V gene: TRBV12-2
clone size: .
J gene: TRBJ2-1
D gene: .

CDR3 protein: CASSLSPRGDVTEAFF
CDR3 DNA: TGTGCCAGCAGTTTATCCCCGCGAGGGGACGTCACTGAAGCTTTCTTT
V gene: TRBV27
clone size: .
J gene: TRBJ1-1
D gene: .

CDR3 protein: CASSLGQIEQFF
CDR3 DNA: TGTGCCAGCAGCTTGGGACAGATTGAGCAGTTCTTC
V gene: TRBV7-9
clone size: .
J gene: TRBJ2-1
D gene: TRBD1

CDR3 protein: CASSITSSGANVLTF
CDR3 DNA: TGTGCCAGTAGTATCACAAGTTCTGGGGCCAACGTCCTGACTTTC
V gene: TRBV19
clone size: .
J gene: TRBJ2-6
D gene: .

CDR3 protein: CASTLEAANTDTQYF
CDR3 DNA: TGTGCCAGCACCCTGGAGGCGGCCAACACAGATACGCAGTATTTT
V gene: TRBV2
clone size: .
J gene: TRBJ2-3
D gene: .

CDR3 protein: CASSWDRENLSYEQYF
CDR3 DNA: TGCGCCAGCAGCTGGGACAGGGAAAATCTGTCCTACGAGCAGTACTTC
V gene: TRBV5-1
clone size: .
J gene: TRBJ2-7
D gene: TRBD1

CDR3 protein: CASSLEQGEQYF
CDR3 DNA: TGCGCCAGCAGCTTGGAACAGGGAGAGCAGTATTTT
V gene: TRBV5-1
clone size: .
J gene: TRBJ2-3
D gene: .

CDR3 protein: CASSTAGRGGEKLFF
CDR3 DNA: TGTGCCAGTAGTACAGCGGGCAGGGGTGGTGAAAAACTGTTTTTT
V gene: TRBV19
clone size: .
J gene: TRBJ1-4
D gene: .

CDR3 protein: CAWSVNRQGYGYTF
CDR3 DNA: TGTGCCTGGAGTGTGAATCGGCAGGGGTATGGCTACACCTTC
V gene: TRBV30
clone size: few
J gene: TRBJ1-2
D gene: .

CDR3 protein: CASSLDYEQYF
CDR3 DNA: TGTGCCAGCAGTCTGGACTACGAGCAGTACTTC
V gene: TRBV28
clone size: .
J gene: TRBJ2-7
D gene: .

CDR3 protein: CASSLSGVGEKLFF
CDR3 DNA: TGTGCCAGCAGCTTATCAGGGGTTGGAGAAAAACTGTTTTTT
V gene: TRBV11-2
clone size: .
J gene: TRBJ1-4
D gene: .

CDR3 protein: CASTWDRVNTEAFF
CDR3 DNA: TGTGCCAGCACCTGGGACAGGGTAAACACTGAAGCTTTCTTT
V gene: TRBV6-6
clone size: .
J gene: TRBJ1-1
D gene: TRBD1

CDR3 protein: CASSLGLGDIRRTEAFF
CDR3 DNA: TGTGCCAGCAGCTTAGGGTTAGGAGACATACGACGGACTGAAGCTTTCTTT
V gene: TRBV7-8
clone size: few
J gene: TRBJ1-1
D gene: .

CDR3 protein: CASSPQQPSGQFF
CDR3 DNA: TGTGCCAGCTCACCTCAACAGCCTTCGGGGCAGTTCTTC
V gene: TRBV18
clone size: .
J gene: TRBJ2-1
D gene: .

CDR3 protein: CASSVGAGGRTDTQYF
CDR3 DNA: TGTGCCAGCAGCGTAGGGGCGGGGGGTCGCACAGATACGCAGTATTTT
V gene: TRBV9
clone size: .
J gene: TRBJ2-3
D gene: TRBD2

CDR3 protein: CSASSEYEQYF
CDR3 DNA: TGCAGTGCTAGCAGCGAATACGAGCAGTACTTC
V gene: TRBV20-1
clone size: .
J gene: TRBJ2-7
D gene: .

CDR3 protein: CASSLSRDYYEQYF
CDR3 DNA: TGTGCCAGCAGCTTAAGCAGGGATTACTACGAGCAGTACTTC
V gene: TRBV7-2
clone size: .
J gene: TRBJ2-7
D gene: .

CDR3 protein: CASSQGLAGGGEQYF
CDR3 DNA: TGTGCCAGCAGCCAGGGACTAGCGGGAGGTGGAGAGCAGTACTTC
V gene: TRBV7-2
clone size: .
J gene: TRBJ2-7
D gene: TRBD2